The rows below give T cell receptor beta chains drawn from one sample of a study of blood T cell repertoires in COVID-19. Measured with immunoSEQ multiplex PCR; TCRdb has only the in-frame clones, and not every one. This sample has 210,000 or so clones, with 70% to 85% found just once. Sequencing used peripheral blood. These TCRs come from a woman of 80 years or more with COVID-19, enrolled during active disease. The conserved cysteine and the conserved F or W are not part of the CDR3 here.

j_call | v_call | cdr3_aa
TRBJ1-1 | TRBV12-3/TRBV12-4 | ASRPGPTEAF
TRBJ1-5 | TRBV20-1 | SASPGGNQPQH
TRBJ1-5 | TRBV9 | AGYRGGNQPQH
TRBJ1-1 | TRBV27 | ASSTSGTEAF
TRBJ2-4 | TRBV4-1 | ASSQLRVGQGSAYQNIQY
TRBJ2-3 | TRBV15 | ATSLETGGRDTQY
TRBJ1-6 | TRBV9 | ASSLRGTGPNSPLH
TRBJ1-4 | TRBV11-2 | ASSWTGTDEKLF
TRBJ1-1 | TRBV7-3 | ASRAGDTSTEAF
TRBJ2-3 | TRBV10-2 | ASSEQGANTQY
TRBJ2-5 | TRBV5-1 | ASSFREGETQY
TRBJ2-7 | TRBV6-5 | ASTPGLSYEQY
TRBJ2-2 | TRBV11-1 | ASSREGQNTGELF
TRBJ2-7 | TRBV18 | ASSPRPQLEQY
TRBJ2-1 | TRBV10-2 | ASSAQGQWVNEQF
TRBJ1-1 | TRBV5-1 | ASSWTGENTEAF
TRBJ2-3 | TRBV18 | ASSPQDRGEDTQY
TRBJ2-1 | TRBV29-1 | SGNRGGNEQF
TRBJ1-3 | TRBV10-3 | AISGTDRNTIY
TRBJ1-5 | TRBV6-1 | ASSEAKTMDRLGPQH
TRBJ2-7 | TRBV5-1 | ASSQESGSRYEQY
TRBJ2-7 | TRBV6-5 | ASSIVTGSYEQY